These 27 T cell receptor beta chains were all obtained from the same sample, sequenced in a study of tissue T cells after allogeneic stem cell transplantation. The assay was immunoSEQ multiplex PCR, and TCRdb's table has in-frame clones only and misses some. The sample has more than 45,000 clones; over 65% are singletons. Sequencing was done on a sample of sorted cells pooled from one or two spleens. The receptor source for this set is a pool of C57BL/6 mice in good health.

This clone is a singleton in its sample. The listed genes are named as in mouse. The read is 1 residue too short to cover the CDR3 end, so that end is filled in from the germline J gene. The chain links TRBV13-3 to TRBJ2-4; TRBD2 agrees at 12 bases. This CDR3 has 18 amino acids. CDR1 is NNHDY, CDR2 SYVADS, per germline. V was clipped by 0 bases and J by 0 bases; unmatched bases: 5. Partial CDR3 DNA: TGTGCCAGCAGTGATGCATCGACTGGGGGGGCGAGTCAAAACACCTTGTAC. It translates to CASSDASTGGASQNTLY. The entire CDR3 is CASSDASTGGASQNTLYF.

As regards this clone: Gene names refer to mouse genes. The sequence runs out 1 residue before the end of the CDR3; the remainder is reconstructed from the germline J gene. The chain recombines TRBV13-1 with TRBJ1-2; possibly TRBD1 for D (6 bases). Trimming cost V 0 bases and J 1 base, with 7 bases left between them. The length of the CDR3 is 14 residues. Germline values: CDR1 NSHNY, CDR2 SYGAGN. CDR3 DNA, as far as it was read: TGTGCCAGCAGTGATGGAGGGGGAAACTCCGACTACACC. It yields the protein CASSDGGGNSDYT. The CDR3 as a whole reads CASSDGGGNSDYTF.

With respect to this clone: Any gene name here is a mouse gene name. The read ends 1 residue early relative to the CDR3; the germline J gene fills the gap. The chain links TRBV19 to TRBJ2-7; TRBD1 agrees at 7 bases. CDR1 and CDR2 from the germline V gene are FNHDT and SITEND (reference sequence). The junction had 2 bases not matched to a gene; V was cut back by 2 bases and J by 0 bases. This CDR3 region has 14 residues. The covered CDR3 bases are TGTGCCAGCAGTATCCGGGACAGCTCCTATGAACAGTAC. It specifies CASSIRDSSYEQY. The entire CDR3 is CASSIRDSSYEQYF.

This clone was seen only a few times. The gene symbols are mouse symbols. The sequence runs out 1 residue before the end of the CDR3; the remainder is reconstructed from the germline J gene. The chain carries TRBV13-3 and TRBJ2-7; tentative D call: TRBD1 (6 bases). Germline V gives CDR1 NNHDY, CDR2 SYVADS. V lost 0 bases to trimming and J lost 0 bases, with 7 bases between them. This CDR3 contains 14 residues. CDR3 in amino acids: CASSDGTDSYEQYF. The sequenced CDR3 bases are TGTGCCAGCAGTGATGGGACAGACTCCTATGAACAGTAC.

As concerns this clone: The gene names given are mouse names. Sequencing ends 1 residue short of the CDR3 end; the germline J gene provides the rest. The V and J genes are TRBV13-1 and TRBJ2-5; TRBD1 matches at 8 bases. The CDR3 consists of 15 residues. The germline gives CDR1 NSHNY, CDR2 SYGAGN. J gave up 2 bases and V 2 bases, and 4 bases lay outside the gene matches. CDR3 sequence reads: CASSEQGEGQDTQYF. CDR3 DNA, as far as it was read: TGTGCCAGCAGTGAACAGGGGGAAGGCCAAGACACCCAGTAC.

With regard to this clone: Germline and genes here are mouse. The read terminates 1 residue ahead of where the CDR3 ends, so the germline J gene completes it. The rearrangement joins TRBV2 to TRBJ1-6; D unresolved. TRBJ1-6 is treated as an ORF (open reading frame) with a function not yet certain. Germline-derived CDR1 and CDR2 are LGHNA and YSYQKL. The CDR3 extends over 15 amino acids. The germline V and J ends were trimmed by 4 bases and 0 bases, with 7 bases remaining between them. The CDR3 spells CASSPRNSYNSPLYF. CDR3 bases read: TGTGCCAGCAGCCCCAGGAATTCCTATAATTCGCCCCTCTAC.

Of note for this clone: Gene names are mouse gene names. Incomplete CDR3 DNA: TGTGCCAGCAGTCCGGGACAGACAAACTCCGACTACACC. Translating gives CASSPGQTNSDYT. The full CDR3 is CASSPGQTNSDYTF. The V and J genes are TRBV24 and TRBJ1-2, with 7 positions matching TRBD1. The read is 1 residue too short to cover the CDR3 end, so that end is filled in from the germline J gene. Germline CDR1 and CDR2: KGHTA and FRNEEI. Trimming took 4 bases from V and 0 from J; bases not matched to a gene: 2. The CDR3 is 14 residues long.

For this clone: Gene names and germline match the mouse. CDR3 region: CASSLEGGTSAETLYF. Incomplete CDR3 DNA: TGTGCCAGCAGCCTCGAGGGGGGGACTAGTGCAGAAACGCTGTAT. V and J are TRBV2 and TRBJ2-3; possibly TRBD2 for D (7 bases). The read comes to an end 1 residue before the CDR3 does, leaving the germline J gene to fill in the end. V shed 4 bases and J shed 0 bases, with 14 bases lying between them. The V gene's germline CDR1 is LGHNA and CDR2 YSYQKL. CDR3 size: 16 residues.

To note about this clone: Mouse names are used for the genes. Sequencing ends 1 residue short of the CDR3 end; the germline J gene provides the rest. V usage is TRBV24 and J usage is TRBJ1-4; D is undetermined. The germline CDR1 and CDR2 sequences are KGHTA and FRNEEI. V was trimmed by 8 bases and J by 0 bases, leaving 4 bases between them. CDR3 length: 12 residues. The CDR3 sequence is CASPLSNERLFF. The sequenced part of the CDR3 DNA is TGTGCCAGCCCGCTTTCCAACGAAAGATTATTT.

Concerning this clone: Germline and genes here are mouse. The read falls 1 residue short of the CDR3 end, and the missing part is taken from the germline J gene. The chain links TRBV5 to TRBJ2-4, with D uncertain. The CDR3 consists of 14 residues. Germline-derived CDR1 and CDR2 are LGHNA and YNLKQL (reference sequence). Trimming took off 0 bases at V and 0 bases at J, with 4 bases between the two ends. The CDR3 spells CASSQENSQNTLYF. CDR3 DNA (partial): TGTGCCAGCAGCCAAGAGAATAGTCAAAACACCTTGTAC.

With regard to this clone: Germline and genes here are mouse. The read ends 1 residue shy of where the CDR3 ends; the end is completed using the germline J gene. The chain has TRBV14 and TRBJ2-3; D unresolved. This CDR3 is 14 amino acids long. V was clipped by 1 base and J by 0 bases, with 6 bases between them. The germline V gene encodes CDR1 SGHDT and CDR2 FRDEAV. This CDR3 reads CASSFPGSAETLYF. The part of the CDR3 DNA that was read is TGTGCCAGCAGTTTCCCAGGTAGTGCAGAAACGCTGTAT.

In this sample, this clone turned up once. Genes and germline are mouse. The CDR3 end lies 1 residue beyond the end of the read and is filled in from the germline J gene. The gene calls are TRBV3 and TRBJ2-5; 9 bases line up with TRBD1. The length of the CDR3 is 13 residues. Germline V gene data show CDR1 as SNHLY and CDR2 as FYNGKV (reference sequence). V lost 6 bases and J lost 5; bases outside the gene matches: 3. The CDR3 bases that were read are TGTGCCAGCAGGGACAGGGGCGCAGACACCCAGTAC. Protein product: CASRDRGADTQY. The entire CDR3 protein is CASRDRGADTQYF. The full variable domain, rest sourced from reference TRBV3 and TRBJ2-5, is GPKVLQIPSHQIIDMGQMVTLNCDPVSNHLYFYWYKQILGQQMEFLVNFYNGKVMEKSKLFKDQFSVERPDGSYFTLKIQPTALEDSAVYFCASRDRGADTQYFGPGTRLLVL.

Comments on this clone: Germline and genes: mouse. The read ends 1 residue shy of where the CDR3 ends; the end is completed using the germline J gene. Other DNA sequences in the same sample also yield this CDR3. The rearrangement links TRBV31 to TRBJ2-1, with D possibly TRBD1 on 5 matching bases. This CDR3 is 13 amino acids long. Trimming took off 0 bases at V and 7 bases at J, with 10 bases between the two ends. Germline lookup yields CDR1 GKSSPN and CDR2 SITVG. CDR3 loop: CAWSLGEGAEQFF. CDR3 DNA (partial): TGTGCCTGGAGTCTAGGGGAGGGAGCTGAGCAGTTC.

As regards this clone: Here the gene names and germline are mouse. The read ends 1 residue before the CDR3 terminus; that terminus is restored from the germline J gene. V is TRBV5 and J is TRBJ2-4; the D gene is possibly TRBD1 (5 bases). Trimming shortened V by 4 bases and J by 1 base, and 9 bases separated the two germline ends. This CDR3 is 14 amino acids long. The V gene's germline CDR1 is LGHNA and CDR2 YNLKQL (reference sequence). CDR3 in amino acids: CASSPDRRQNTLYF. Partial CDR3 DNA: TGTGCCAGCAGCCCAGACAGACGTCAAAACACCTTGTAC.

This clone was seen a single time. Genes and germline come from the mouse. The sequence runs out 1 residue before the end of the CDR3; the remainder is reconstructed from the germline J gene. The chain couples TRBV1 to TRBJ1-4; D not resolved. Germline lookup yields CDR1 NSQYPW and CDR2 LRSPGD (reference sequence). CDR3 length equals 16 residues. The V and J ends lost 3 bases and 0 bases respectively, with 11 bases between them. CDR3 protein: CTCSARDIFSNERLFF. The covered CDR3 bases are TGCACCTGCAGTGCCCGAGACATTTTTTCCAACGAAAGATTATTT.

As to this clone: Gene names denote mouse genes. The observed sequence ends 1 residue before the CDR3 terminus, with the missing tail filled in from the germline J gene. The rearrangement links TRBV16 to TRBJ2-3; D possibly matches TRBD1 or TRBD2 (5 bases each). This CDR3 contains 11 residues. Trimming pared 3 bases from V and 8 bases from J, leaving 6 bases between. The V gene's germline CDR1 is SGHSA and CDR2 FRNQAP. The CDR3 loop is CASSFGGTLYF. CDR3 DNA, as far as it was read: TGTGCAAGCAGCTTCGGGGGAACGCTGTAT.

For this clone: Genes here carry mouse names. The CDR3 end lies 1 residue beyond the end of the read and is filled in from the germline J gene. The chain uses TRBV3 and TRBJ2-1, with TRBD2 matching 10 bases. The CDR3 length is 15 residues. V was clipped by 5 bases and J by 3 bases; unmatched bases: 4. Per the germline V gene, CDR1 is SNHLY and CDR2 is FYNGKV (reference sequence). The part of the CDR3 DNA that was read is TGTGCCAGCAGCACCAACTGGGGGGGCTATGCTGAGCAGTTC. This sequence encodes CASSTNWGGYAEQF. The complete CDR3 protein is CASSTNWGGYAEQFF.

On this clone: All gene names here are mouse names. The CDR3 bases that were read are TGTGCCAGCGGTGTAGACAGGGGGCCTGGAAATACGCTCTAT. Translating it yields CASGVDRGPGNTLY. The CDR3 in its entirety is CASGVDRGPGNTLYF. The chain carries TRBV13-2 and TRBJ1-3, with 10 bases matching TRBD1. The read is 1 residue too short to cover the CDR3 end, so that end is filled in from the germline J gene. CDR3 length: 15 amino acids. Trimming removed 3 bases from V and 2 bases from J; junction bases left unmatched: 2. CDR1 and CDR2 (germline): NNHNN, SYGAGS (reference sequence).

In the case of this clone: Each gene name is a mouse one. The CDR3 loop is CAWSLTWGAGTGQLYF. The CDR3 DNA, read in part, is TGTGCCTGGAGTCTAACGTGGGGGGCGGGGACCGGGCAGCTCTAC. The chain is built from TRBV31 and TRBJ2-2; tentative D call: TRBD2 (7 bases). The CDR3 extends 1 residue past the end of the read, so its final part is completed from the germline J gene. Looked up from germline, CDR1 is GKSSPN and CDR2 is SITVG. V was pared by 0 bases and J by 5 bases, with 16 bases between. The CDR3 is 16 residues long.

This clone was seen a few times. The gene symbols are mouse symbols. With the read ending 1 residue before the CDR3 end, the germline J gene is used to fill in that end. This sequence joins TRBV4 and TRBJ2-7, with a weak D call TRBD2 (6 bases). Per germline, CDR1 LGHDT and CDR2 YNNKQL (reference sequence). V was clipped by 5 bases and J by 1 base, with 9 bases between them. This CDR3 has 13 amino acids. The part of the CDR3 DNA that was read is TGTGCCAGCAGCCTCTGGGGTTCCTATGAACAGTAC. Translated, it gives CASSLWGSYEQY. The whole CDR3 sequence reads CASSLWGSYEQYF.

In its sample, this clone was seen a few times. Any gene name here is a mouse gene name. The observed sequence ends 1 residue before the CDR3 terminus, with the missing tail filled in from the germline J gene. V and J are TRBV29 and TRBJ2-7, with D perhaps matching TRBD2 (5 bases). From germline, CDR1 is MSHET and CDR2 SYDVDS. This CDR3 region has 11 residues. Deletions cut 4 bases from V and 7 bases from J, with 8 bases between. CDR3 in amino acids: CASSSSGEQYF. The part of the CDR3 DNA that was read is TGTGCTAGCAGTTCTTCTGGGGAACAGTAC.

As to this clone: The genes are named according to mouse. The read terminates 1 residue before the CDR3 end, so the remaining end is supplied by the germline J gene. This rearrangement joins TRBV13-2 to TRBJ2-7; a weak D match, TRBD1 (5 bases). Trimming took off 3 bases at V and 7 bases at J, with 11 bases between the two ends. The CDR3 has 12 residues. Germline assignment: CDR1 NNHNN and CDR2 SYGAGS (reference sequence). The CDR3 bases that were read are TGTGCCAGCGGTGTCTCAGGGAGCGAACAGTAC. It encodes CASGVSGSEQY. The full CDR3 reads CASGVSGSEQYF.

This clone was counted a few times. Gene names are the mouse ones. Coverage ceases 1 residue before the CDR3 finishes, and the germline J gene fills in the end. This rearrangement joins TRBV13-2 to TRBJ2-4, with 7 bases that match TRBD2. Trimming removed 0 bases from V and 0 bases from J; junction bases left unmatched: 4. This CDR3 has 16 amino acids. Germline V CDR1 and CDR2: NNHNN, SYGAGS (reference sequence). The CDR3 bases that were read are TGTGCCAGCGGTGATGTCCTGGGGGTTAGTCAAAACACCTTGTAC. This sequence encodes CASGDVLGVSQNTLY. The CDR3 in full is CASGDVLGVSQNTLYF.

A note on this clone: Mouse gene names and germline throughout. The sequenced fragment ends 1 residue before the CDR3 boundary, so the rest is inferred from the germline J gene. Other DNA sequences in the same sample also yield this CDR3. The V and J genes are TRBV5 and TRBJ2-5; 8 bases match TRBD2. The ends lost 0 bases at V and 2 bases at J; junction bases unmatched: 1. CDR3 length: 15 amino acids. Germline V gives CDR1 LGHNA, CDR2 YNLKQL (reference sequence). The CDR3 here is CASSQDLGGQDTQYF. The CDR3 bases that were read are TGTGCCAGCAGCCAAGATCTGGGGGGCCAAGACACCCAGTAC.

To note about this clone: The gene names given are mouse names. The read halts 1 residue ahead of the CDR3 end, with the missing end drawn from the germline J gene. V gene TRBV5 combines with J gene TRBJ1-1; weak D call: TRBD1 (6 bases). The germline V gene has CDR1 LGHNA and CDR2 YNLKQL (reference sequence). Trimming removed 2 bases from V and 3 bases from J, with 7 bases in between. This CDR3 has 13 residues. CDR3 in amino acids: CASSQSGDTEVFF. CDR3 DNA (partial): TGTGCCAGCAGCCAATCAGGGGACACAGAAGTCTTC.

Of note for this clone: All gene names here are mouse names. The read falls 1 residue short of the CDR3 end, and the missing part is taken from the germline J gene. The V and J genes are TRBV3 and TRBJ1-1, with 10 bases aligning to TRBD1. The germline CDR1 and CDR2 sequences are SNHLY and FYNGKV (reference sequence). The CDR3 sequence is 13 residues long. The V segment lost 5 bases and the J segment 5 bases; nucleotides outside the gene matches: 2. The CDR3 sequence: CASSGTGETEVFF. The part of the CDR3 DNA that was read is TGTGCCAGCAGCGGGACAGGGGAAACAGAAGTCTTC.

Turning to this clone: The germline and genes are mouse ones. The CDR3 end lies 1 residue beyond the end of the read and is filled in from the germline J gene. This chain joins TRBV23 and TRBJ1-4. Germline values: CDR1 KGHTA, CDR2 FQNQQP. The CDR3 loop spans 9 amino acids. The CDR3 region is CSNNERLFF. The covered CDR3 bases are TGCTCCAACAACGAAAGATTATTT. Full variable domain (outside the CDR3, taken from reference TRBV23 and TRBJ1-4): DAAVTQKPRYLIKMKGQEAEMKCIPEKGHTAVFWYQQKQSKELKFLIYFQNQQPLDQIDMVKERFSAVCPSSSLCSLGIRTCEAEDSALYLCSNNERLFFGHGTKLSVL.